This TCR beta chain was captured in a study of blood T cell repertoires in COVID-19. Profiled with immunoSEQ multiplex PCR; TCRdb holds only in-frame clones, not every one. This sample carries around 60,000 clones, 70% to 90% of them seen once, and the ten largest clones take approximately 4%. CDR1 and CDR2 (germline): SGHKS, YYEKEE (reference sequence). V shed 5 bases, J shed 6 bases, and the junction held 14 bases outside the gene matches. The length of the CDR3 is 16 residues. Material: peripheral blood. V gene TRBV5-5 combines with J gene TRBJ1-2, with 9 bases matching TRBD1. The clonotype comes from a human donor in a cohort sampled during active COVID-19. The CDR3 bases are TGTGCCAGCAGTACACTTCCGGACAGGGGTAAAAATGGCTACACCTTC. Its translation is CASSTLPDRGKNGYTF.